This T cell receptor beta chain is drawn from a study of T cells in tuberculosis. Unmatched junction bases numbered 6, after V lost 4 bases and J lost 0 bases. CDR1 and CDR2 from the germline V gene are MGHRA and YSYEKL. The length of the CDR3 is 16 residues. Time point here: new active TB diagnosis, blood taken before or within 7 days of starting treatment. The repertoire was sequenced with immunoSEQ multiplex PCR; TCRdb's copy has only in-frame clones and lacks some. The sample consists of thousands of clones, around 97% of them appearing once. V is TRBV4-1 and J is TRBJ1-1; TRBD1 matches at 9 bases. This TCR derives from an adult with tuberculosis. The sequencing used PBMCs, collected at tuberculosis diagnosis. The CDR3 is CASSRGTGRVNTEAFF. The CDR3 DNA reads as TGCGCCAGCAGCCGGGGGACAGGGAGAGTGAACACTGAAGCTTTCTTT.